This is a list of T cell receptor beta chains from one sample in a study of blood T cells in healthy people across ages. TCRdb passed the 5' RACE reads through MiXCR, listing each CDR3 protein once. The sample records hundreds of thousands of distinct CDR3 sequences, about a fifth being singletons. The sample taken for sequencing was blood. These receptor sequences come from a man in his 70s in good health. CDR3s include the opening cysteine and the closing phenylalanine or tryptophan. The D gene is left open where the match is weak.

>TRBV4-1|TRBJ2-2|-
CASSQGGIAGNTGELFF
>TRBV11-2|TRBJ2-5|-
CASSRTEKETQYF
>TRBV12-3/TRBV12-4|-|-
CASSLSQIRQFF
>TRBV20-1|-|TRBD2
CSARETSRTYNEQFF
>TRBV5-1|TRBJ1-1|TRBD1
CASSPPDRGDLEAFF
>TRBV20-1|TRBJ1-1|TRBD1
CSASYRGGNTEAFF
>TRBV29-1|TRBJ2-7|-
CSARRDRAGEQYF
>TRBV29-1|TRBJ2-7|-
CSVVGFHEQYF
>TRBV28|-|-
CAGNPAGTIYEQYF
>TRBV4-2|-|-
CASSQANYNEQFF
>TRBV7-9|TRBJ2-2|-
CASSLQLGADTGELFF
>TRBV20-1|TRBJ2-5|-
CGARTDQETQYF
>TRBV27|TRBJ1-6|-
CASSLSLGNSPLHF
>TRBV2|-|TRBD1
CASSAPTGVLGYNEQFF
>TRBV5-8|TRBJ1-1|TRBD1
CASSLALGQGNTEAFF
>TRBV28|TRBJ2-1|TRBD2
CASSLAGGPLNEQFF
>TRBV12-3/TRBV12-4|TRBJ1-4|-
CASSSSLINEKLFF
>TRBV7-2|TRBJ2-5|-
CASSFVQGSQETQYF
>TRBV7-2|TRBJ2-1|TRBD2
CASSFRGSGPYNEQFF